These 14 T cell receptor beta chains share one sample of origin, sequenced in a study of T cell responses to AZD1222 COVID-19 vaccine. The data were produced by immunoSEQ multiplex PCR, yet TCRdb's version contains in-frame clones alone and is incomplete. The sample lists about 120,000 clones; nearly 90% were seen once. The specimen was peripheral blood, collected on day 0 of AZD1222 vaccination. The source of these receptors is an adult in good health.

The V gene is TRBV12-3 or TRBV12-4, the J gene TRBJ2-2, with D hard to call. The CDR3 has 12 amino acids. V dropped 6 bases and J dropped 8 bases, with 10 bases sitting between them. The CDR3 here is CASSPQAGELFF. Here the CDR3 DNA reads TGTGCCAGCAGCCCCCAGGCAGGGGAGCTGTTTTTT.

This chain connects TRBV4-1 to TRBJ2-1; 9 bases agree with TRBD2. This CDR3 contains 17 residues. CDR1 MGHRA and CDR2 YSYEKL come from the germline V gene. V dropped 0 bases and J dropped 7; count of bases not matched to a gene: 10. CDR3 amino acids: CASSQDPMREGRNEQFF. CDR3 nucleotide sequence: TGCGCCAGCAGCCAAGATCCGATGCGGGAGGGCCGAAATGAGCAGTTCTTC.

This chain links TRBV29-1 with TRBJ1-2; possibly TRBD1 for D (6 bases). Per the germline V gene, CDR1 is SQVTM and CDR2 is ANQGSEA. The CDR3 consists of 13 residues. The germline V and J ends were trimmed by 7 bases and 4 bases, with 16 bases remaining between them. CDR3 sequence: CSAKDSNFYGYTF. The CDR3 DNA sequence: TGCAGCGCGAAGGACAGCAACTTCTATGGCTACACCTTC.

The CDR3 is CASSPSRGGRHEQYF. For the CDR3, the DNA is TGTGCCAGCAGCCCTTCCCGGGGGGGGAGGCACGAGCAGTACTTC. The gene calls are TRBV3-1 (or the pseudogene TRBV3-2) and TRBJ2-7, with TRBD2 matching 8 bases. The V gene end was trimmed by 4 bases and the J gene end by 5 bases; junction bases not matched to a gene: 10. The CDR3 extends over 15 amino acids. CDR1 and CDR2 from the germline V gene are LGHDT and YNNKEL (reference sequence).

The chain combines TRBV3-1 (or the pseudogene TRBV3-2) with TRBJ2-1, with TRBD2 matching over 7 bases. Trimming at V came to 6 bases and at J to 15 bases, leaving 11 bases not matched to a gene. This CDR3 is built from 12 residues. Germline CDR1 and CDR2: LGHDT and YNNKEL (reference sequence). The CDR3 nucleotides are TGTGCCAGCAGACCCTCTGCGGGAGAGGTGTTCTTC. Translated, it gives CASRPSAGEVFF.

The chain recombines TRBV2 with TRBJ2-7, with 13 nucleotides matching TRBD2. The trim removed 10 bases at V and 4 bases at J, leaving 10 bases unmatched. Looked up from germline, CDR1 is SNHLY and CDR2 is FYNNEI. The length of the CDR3 is 15 residues. CDR3 bases: TGTGCCACCCGGGAGGGGACTAGCGGGGAATACGAGCAGTACTTC. Its protein is CATREGTSGEYEQYF.

The gene calls are TRBV7-2 and TRBJ2-4; TRBD1 matches 7 bases. The germline V gene has CDR1 SGHTA and CDR2 FQGNSA. The CDR3 is 15 amino acids. After removal of 5 bases from V and 6 bases from J, the junction contained 10 bases not matched to a gene. CDR3 sequence (DNA): TGTGCCAGCAGCCTGGGACAGCCCGCGGGAAACATTCAGTACTTC. This encodes CASSLGQPAGNIQYF.

This sequence joins TRBV27 and TRBJ2-7, with D possibly being TRBD1 (5 bases). V was cut by 7 bases and J by 3 bases, with 13 bases left in between. Germline V gene data show CDR1 as MNHEY and CDR2 as SMNVEV (reference sequence). The CDR3 is 13 residues long. The DNA of the CDR3 is TGTGCCAGCAAAAGGGGTGGGGACTACGAGCAGTACTTC. Translated, it gives CASKRGGDYEQYF.

This clone has only one observation. The J gene is TRBJ2-7, the V gene TRBV19, with TRBD1 matching over 10 bases. The V and J ends lost 5 bases and 5 bases, in that order; junction bases with no gene match: 3. Germline CDR1 is LNHDA and CDR2 is SQIVND (reference sequence). The CDR3 contains 13 residues. CDR3 nucleotides: TGTGCCAGTAGTTTCGGGACAGGGGACGAGCAGTACTTC. Protein sequence: CASSFGTGDEQYF.

The chain carries TRBV7-2 and TRBJ2-5, with 8 nucleotides matching TRBD2. The CDR3 has 16 amino acids. Germline CDR1 is SGHTA and CDR2 is FQGNSA. V was clipped by 11 bases and J by 5 bases; unmatched bases: 19. The CDR3 DNA reads as TGTGCCGTCGGGGGGGCGGCTAGCTTATTTTCGGAGACCCAGTACTTC. Its translation is CAVGGAASLFSETQYF.

This chain connects TRBV5-1 to TRBJ2-7; D is tentatively TRBD1 or TRBD2 (6 bases each). The length of the CDR3 is 15 residues. The V gene's germline CDR1 is SGHRS and CDR2 YFSETQ. Trimming pared 0 bases from V and 0 bases from J, leaving 10 bases between. CDR3 coding DNA: TGCGCCAGCAGCTTGGTTCCGGGGGCCTCCTACGAGCAGTACTTC. Amino acid sequence: CASSLVPGASYEQYF.

This sequence joins TRBV25-1 and TRBJ2-1, with D maybe TRBD1 (5 bases). CDR1 is MGHDK, CDR2 SYGVNS, per germline. The V and J ends lost 4 bases and 4 bases respectively, with 17 bases between them. The length of the CDR3 is 16 residues. The CDR3 DNA is TGTGCCAGCAGTGGTCCCCCCGACAGCCTTTACAATGAGCAGTTCTTC. Its protein is CASSGPPDSLYNEQFF.

The V and J genes are TRBV10-3 and TRBJ2-5; weak D call: TRBD2 (5 bases). The CDR3 totals 12 residues. In germline, CDR1 is ENHRY, CDR2 SYGVKD. V lost 2 bases to trimming and J lost 5 bases, with 6 bases between them. CDR3 nucleotide sequence: TGTGCCATCAGTGAGGGGGAGGAGACCCAGTACTTC. It yields the protein CAISEGEETQYF.

The rearrangement joins TRBV2 to TRBJ1-4; D gene ambiguous. This CDR3 is 11 amino acids long. The V and J ends lost 5 bases and 13 bases respectively, with 11 bases between them. Germline V lookup: CDR1 SNHLY, CDR2 FYNNEI. CDR3 sequence: CASSFQVGLFF. CDR3 sequence (DNA): TGTGCCAGCAGTTTTCAGGTTGGACTGTTTTTT.